This T cell receptor (beta chain) was found in a study of T cell changes during pregnancy in multiple sclerosis. The protocol was immunoSEQ multiplex PCR, while the TCRdb copy is restricted to in-frame clones and leaves out a portion. This sample carries about 77,000 clones, 75% to 90% of them seen once, and the ten largest clones take 1.5% to 2%. This clone has just one count. CDR3 length: 14 amino acids. Trimming shortened V by 4 bases and J by 6 bases, and 13 bases separated the two germline ends. CDR1 and CDR2 from the germline V gene are MNHNS and SASEGT. This material consisted of peripheral blood, taken before pregnancy. V and J are TRBV6-1 and TRBJ2-4; D might be TRBD2 (5 bases). The TCR originated in a female donor with multiple sclerosis, enrolled in a pregnancy study. CDR3 sequence: CASSGGYNPNIQYF. Here the CDR3 DNA reads TGTGCCAGCAGTGGAGGGTATAACCCAAACATTCAGTACTTC.